These T cell receptor beta chains were read from a single sample in a study of blood T cell repertoires in COVID-19. Sequenced by immunoSEQ multiplex PCR; TCRdb stores in-frame clones only, minus some. The profile shows about 91,000 clones, 88% of them singletons. Sequencing used peripheral blood. Every receptor here comes from a woman between 70 and 85 years old with acute or convalescent COVID-19. Both conserved end residues are part of each CDR3. A D gene is named only where the DNA matches it firmly. Clone size, where shown, is once, few, many, or a class for clones that have expanded.

TRBJ1-6 | . | . | TRBV6-1 | CASSESGLNSPLHF | TGTGCCAGCAGTGAATCTGGGCTCAATTCACCCCTCCACTTT
TRBJ1-1 | . | TRBD1 | TRBV7-9 | CASSPRTGMNTEAFF | TGTGCCAGCAGCCCGAGGACAGGTATGAACACTGAAGCTTTCTTT
TRBJ2-5 | . | . | TRBV5-4 | CASSSVARRETQYF | TGTGCCAGCAGCTCCGTGGCCCGGCGGGAGACCCAGTACTTC
TRBJ1-1 | . | . | TRBV3-1/TRBV3-2 | CASSQEGALGTEAFF | TGTGCCAGCAGCCAAGAAGGGGCGCTTGGGACTGAAGCTTTCTTT
TRBJ1-2 | . | . | TRBV7-9 | CASSLTFYGYTF | TGTGCCAGCAGCTTGACATTCTATGGCTACACCTTC
TRBJ2-5 | . | . | TRBV4-1 | CASSQGGWQETQYF | TGCGCCAGCAGCCAAGGCGGGTGGCAAGAGACCCAGTACTTC
TRBJ2-5 | . | . | TRBV7-3 | CASSTGISRAQYF | TGTGCCAGCAGCACCGGGATTTCTCGGGCCCAGTACTTC
TRBJ1-1 | . | . | TRBV2 | CASRGTMNTEAFF | TGTGCCAGCAGAGGGACAATGAACACTGAAGCTTTCTTT
TRBJ2-1 | . | TRBD1 | TRBV5-8 | CASSLAGTGYNEQFF | TGTGCCAGCAGCTTGGCCGGGACAGGATACAATGAGCAGTTCTTC
TRBJ2-7 | . | . | TRBV7-9 | CASSDSVKQYF | TGTGCCAGCAGCGACTCCGTAAAGCAGTACTTC
TRBJ1-6 | . | . | TRBV5-1 | CASSEKTSLNSPLHF | TGCGCCAGCAGTGAGAAGACATCGCTTAATTCACCCCTCCACTTT
TRBJ1-1 | . | TRBD1 | TRBV7-9 | CASSLTGSTSEAFF | TGTGCCAGCAGCTTGACAGGGTCCACCTCTGAAGCTTTCTTT
TRBJ2-7 | once | TRBD1 | TRBV14 | CASRQQGAGEQYF | TGTGCCAGCAGACAACAGGGGGCAGGGGAGCAGTACTTC
TRBJ2-7 | . | . | TRBV6-5 | CASSSREAPGTYEQYF | TGTGCCAGCAGTTCACGAGAGGCCCCGGGTACCTACGAGCAGTACTTC
TRBJ1-5 | few | . | TRBV7-8 | CASSLAGQGGSEQPQHF | TGTGCCAGCAGCTTAGCTGGGCAGGGTGGTTCGGAGCAGCCCCAGCATTTT
TRBJ2-7 | . | . | TRBV18 | CASSPIQMPPYEQYF | TGTGCCAGCTCACCAATACAAATGCCACCTTACGAGCAGTACTTC
TRBJ1-1 | . | . | TRBV11-2 | CATTVRFVANEAFF | TGTGCCACTACAGTTAGATTTGTTGCAAATGAAGCTTTCTTT
TRBJ2-1 | . | TRBD2 | TRBV29-1 | CSGSGVRSYNEQFF | TGCAGCGGGAGCGGGGTCCGCAGCTACAATGAGCAGTTCTTC
TRBJ2-3 | . | . | TRBV24-1 | CATSDFTQGTDTQYF | TGTGCCACCAGTGATTTCACACAGGGCACAGATACGCAGTATTTT
TRBJ1-5 | . | TRBD1 | TRBV28 | CASSFGDRGGQPQHF | TGTGCCAGCAGTTTTGGGGACAGGGGAGGCCAGCCCCAGCATTTT
TRBJ2-2 | once | . | TRBV19 | CASSMVTGNTGELFF | TGTGCCAGTAGTATGGTCACGGGTAACACCGGGGAGCTGTTTTTT
TRBJ1-1 | once | TRBD1 | TRBV4-2 | CASSQRQGWNTEAFF | TGTGCCAGCAGCCAACGACAGGGCTGGAACACTGAAGCTTTCTTT
TRBJ1-1 | . | TRBD1 | TRBV19 | CASSPKDRGVYTEAFF | TGTGCCAGTAGTCCCAAGGACAGGGGAGTCTACACTGAAGCTTTCTTT
TRBJ2-5 | . | TRBD2 | TRBV19 | CASSGGDYLETQYF | TGTGCCAGTAGTGGGGGGGATTATCTGGAGACCCAGTACTTC
TRBJ2-3 | . | TRBD2 | TRBV5-1 | CASSLIAGVGTDTQYF | TGCGCCAGCAGCTTGATCGCGGGAGTGGGCACAGATACGCAGTATTTT
TRBJ2-1 | . | TRBD2 | TRBV10-3 | CATRLAGGFLSYNEQFF | TGTGCCACAAGACTAGCGGGGGGCTTCCTCTCCTACAATGAGCAGTTCTTC
TRBJ1-2 | . | . | TRBV11-2 | CASSLIQGLGYTF | TGTGCCAGCAGCTTGATCCAGGGGCTGGGCTACACCTTC
TRBJ2-6 | . | TRBD1 | TRBV5-8 | CASSMGDRAGANVLTF | TGTGCCAGCAGCATGGGAGACAGGGCCGGGGCCAACGTCCTGACTTTC
TRBJ2-5 | . | TRBD1 | TRBV18 | CASSERTGGRETQYF | TGTGCCAGCTCAGAAAGGACAGGGGGCAGAGAGACCCAGTACTTC
TRBJ1-2 | few | . | TRBV19 | CASSIVANYGYTF | TGTGCCAGTAGTATAGTAGCTAACTATGGCTACACCTTC
TRBJ2-1 | . | TRBD2 | TRBV9 | CASTRGLAGYNEQFF | TGTGCCAGCACCCGGGGACTAGCGGGCTACAATGAGCAGTTCTTC
TRBJ2-3 | . | . | TRBV11-2 | CASRKSGTSTDTQYF | TGTGCCAGCAGAAAGAGCGGAACTAGCACAGATACGCAGTATTTT
TRBJ1-5 | . | TRBD1 | TRBV19 | CASSGQVYQPQHF | TGTGCCAGTAGTGGACAGGTTTATCAGCCCCAGCATTTT
TRBJ2-5 | . | TRBD1 | TRBV6-5 | CASSSTRQGLKETQYF | TGTGCCAGCAGTTCTACCCGACAGGGTTTAAAAGAGACCCAGTACTTC
TRBJ2-1 | . | TRBD1 | TRBV7-6 | CASSGITGGPTNEQFF | TGTGCCAGCAGCGGAATCACAGGGGGCCCCACCAATGAGCAGTTCTTC
TRBJ2-7 | . | TRBD1 | TRBV5-1 | CASSLDREYEQYF | TGCGCCAGCAGTTTGGACAGGGAGTACGAGCAGTACTTC
TRBJ1-1 | once | . | TRBV18 | CASSPPRGNTEAFF | TGTGCCAGCTCACCACCTAGGGGGAACACTGAAGCTTTCTTT
TRBJ2-1 | . | . | TRBV30 | CAWRGDLGAANEQFF | TGTGCCTGGAGAGGGGATCTAGGGGCAGCCAATGAGCAGTTCTTC
TRBJ1-3 | . | . | TRBV29-1 | CSVDANSRSGNTIYF | TGCAGCGTTGACGCGAACTCCCGCTCTGGAAACACCATATATTTT
TRBJ1-5 | few | TRBD1 | TRBV28 | CASSPRDRGIPNQPQHF | TGTGCCAGCTCTCCCCGGGACAGGGGGATCCCAAATCAGCCCCAGCATTTT
TRBJ1-5 | . | . | TRBV2 | CASSVSFYSNQPQHF | TGTGCCAGCAGTGTCAGTTTTTATAGCAATCAGCCCCAGCATTTT
TRBJ2-1 | once | TRBD2 | TRBV2 | CASNRGGADEQFF | TGTGCCAGCAACCGCGGGGGGGCCGATGAGCAGTTCTTC
TRBJ2-7 | . | . | TRBV20-1 | CSAETRAEQYF | TGCAGTGCAGAAACTAGAGCCGAGCAGTACTTC
TRBJ2-3 | . | TRBD2 | TRBV24-1 | CATGLAGSTDTQYF | TGTGCCACCGGACTAGCGGGGAGCACAGATACGCAGTATTTT